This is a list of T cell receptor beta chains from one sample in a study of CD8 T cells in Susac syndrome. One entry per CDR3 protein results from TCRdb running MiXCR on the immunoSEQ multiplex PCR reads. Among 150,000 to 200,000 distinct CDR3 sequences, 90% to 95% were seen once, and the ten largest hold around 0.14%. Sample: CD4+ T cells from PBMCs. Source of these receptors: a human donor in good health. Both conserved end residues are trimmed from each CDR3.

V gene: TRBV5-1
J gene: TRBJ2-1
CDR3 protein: ASSYGGAMGEQF

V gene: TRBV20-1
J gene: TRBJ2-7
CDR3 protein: SANRDRGLGEQY

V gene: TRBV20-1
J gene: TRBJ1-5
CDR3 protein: SARGNQPQH

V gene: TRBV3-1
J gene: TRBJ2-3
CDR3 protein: ASSPTAGDTQY

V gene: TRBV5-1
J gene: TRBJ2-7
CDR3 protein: ASSSGQEWAWVEQY

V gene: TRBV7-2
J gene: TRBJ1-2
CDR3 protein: ASQAFGYT

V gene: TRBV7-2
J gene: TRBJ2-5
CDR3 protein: ASSSPAGTNTETQY

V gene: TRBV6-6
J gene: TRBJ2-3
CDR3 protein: ASSPTPGADTQY

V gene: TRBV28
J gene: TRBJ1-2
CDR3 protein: ASSRQGRGYT

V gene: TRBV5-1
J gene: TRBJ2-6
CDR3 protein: ASLPGPTGANVLT

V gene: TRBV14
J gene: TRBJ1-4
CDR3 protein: ASSDNSLREKLF

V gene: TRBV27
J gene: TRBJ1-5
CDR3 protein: ASSGSNQPQH

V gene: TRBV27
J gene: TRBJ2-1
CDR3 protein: ASSSPGQGDHEQF

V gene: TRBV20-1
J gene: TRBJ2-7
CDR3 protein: SAWTSGGGLSYEQY

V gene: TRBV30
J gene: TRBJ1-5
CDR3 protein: AWSAGANQPQH

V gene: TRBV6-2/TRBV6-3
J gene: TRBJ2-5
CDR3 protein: ASSYPATGGGETQY

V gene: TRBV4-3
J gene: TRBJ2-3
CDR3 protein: ASSQRSGTDTQY

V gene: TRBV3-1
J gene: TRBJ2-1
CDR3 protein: ASSYSESSYNEQF

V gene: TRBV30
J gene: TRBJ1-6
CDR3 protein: AWSGNVGNSPLH

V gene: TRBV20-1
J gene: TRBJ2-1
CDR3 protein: SVSGGYNEQF